The clone carrying this TCR beta chain came up a few times. The antigen remains unidentified. The CDR3 extends over 13 amino acids. Germline V lookup: CDR1 MNHEY, CDR2 SVGAGI. Trimming left V 6 bases short and J 6 bases short, with 13 bases between. These data come from a study of read filtering for tumor transcriptome and immune sequencing. Study-level findings and limits: Dropping single-read clonotypes raised IR-seq and RNA-seq shared-clonotype correlation. The sorted CD138-negative fraction was a mixed bone marrow immune population, not purified T cells.

Every patient had bone marrow sampled while the disease was active. From about 0.4 ug of RNA, a library with molecular barcoded alpha/delta and beta/gamma adaptors was made. One entry per CDR3 protein results from TCRdb running MiXCR on the reads. In the table there are 62,000 or so distinct CDR3 sequences, 20% to 25% of which are singletons. J is TRBJ2-3 and V is TRBV6-5; perhaps D is TRBD1 or TRBD2 (5 bases each). Material: a population of CD138-negative cells sorted from bone marrow. The source is a donor over 35 with multiple myeloma. The CDR3 nucleotides are TGTGCCAGCAGCCGGGGCCCTTACGATACGCAGTATTTT. Translated: CASSRGPYDTQYF.